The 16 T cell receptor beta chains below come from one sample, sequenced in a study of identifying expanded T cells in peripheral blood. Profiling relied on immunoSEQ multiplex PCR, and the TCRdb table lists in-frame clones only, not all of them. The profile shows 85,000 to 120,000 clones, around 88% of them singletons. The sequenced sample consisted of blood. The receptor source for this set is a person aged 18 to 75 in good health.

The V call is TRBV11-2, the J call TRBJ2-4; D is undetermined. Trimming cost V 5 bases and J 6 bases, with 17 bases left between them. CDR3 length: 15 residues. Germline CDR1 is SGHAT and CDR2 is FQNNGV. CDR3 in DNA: TGTGCCAGCAGCCTTCCGACTCTCACGGCAAACATTCAGTACTTC. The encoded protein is CASSLPTLTANIQYF.

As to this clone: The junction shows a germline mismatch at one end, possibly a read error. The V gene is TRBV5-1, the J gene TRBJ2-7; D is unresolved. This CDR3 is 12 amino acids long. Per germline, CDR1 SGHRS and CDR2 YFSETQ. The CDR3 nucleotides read TGCGCCAGCAGCCACGTCTCCTCCGAGCAGTACTTC. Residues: CASSHVSSEQYF.

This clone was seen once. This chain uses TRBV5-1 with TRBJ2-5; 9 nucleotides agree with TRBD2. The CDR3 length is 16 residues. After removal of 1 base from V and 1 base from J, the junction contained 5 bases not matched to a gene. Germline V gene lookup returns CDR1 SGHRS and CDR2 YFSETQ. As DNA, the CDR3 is TGCGCCAGCAGCTTGATCGCTAGCGGGATCCAAGAGACCCAGTACTTC. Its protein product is CASSLIASGIQETQYF. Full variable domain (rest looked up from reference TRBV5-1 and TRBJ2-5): KAGVTQTPRYLIKTRGQQVTLSCSPISGHRSVSWYQQTPGQGLQFLFEYFSETQRNKGNFPGRFSGRQFSNSRSEMNVSTLELGDSALYLCASSLIASGIQETQYFGPGTRLLVL.

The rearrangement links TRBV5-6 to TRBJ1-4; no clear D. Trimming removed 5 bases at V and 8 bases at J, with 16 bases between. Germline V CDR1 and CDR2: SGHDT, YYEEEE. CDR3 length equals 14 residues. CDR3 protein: CASSQVGRGEKLFF. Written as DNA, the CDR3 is TGTGCCAGCAGTCAAGTGGGCAGAGGGGAAAAACTGTTTTTT.

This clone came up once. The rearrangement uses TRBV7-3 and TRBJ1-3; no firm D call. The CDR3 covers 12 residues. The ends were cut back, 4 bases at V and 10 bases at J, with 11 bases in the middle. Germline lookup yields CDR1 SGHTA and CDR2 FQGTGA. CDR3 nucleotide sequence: TGTGCCAGCAGCTCCTACTTAGGGACCATATATTTT. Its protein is CASSSYLGTIYF.

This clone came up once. In DNA form, the CDR3 reads TGTGCCAGCAGCTTAGCGGGACAGAACACAGATACGCAGTATTTT. It encodes CASSLAGQNTDTQYF. The rearrangement links TRBV11-2 to TRBJ2-3, with 7 bases identical to TRBD1. The CDR3 consists of 15 residues. CDR1 is SGHAT and CDR2 is FQNNGV in the germline V gene. The V segment lost 1 base and the J segment 2 bases; nucleotides outside the gene matches: 3. Together with reference TRBV11-2 and TRBJ2-3, the CDR3 gives the full variable domain: EAGVAQSPRYKIIEKRQSVAFWCNPISGHATLYWYQQILGQGPKLLIQFQNNGVVDDSQLPKDRFSAERLKGVDSTLKIQPAKLEDSAVYLCASSLAGQNTDTQYFGPGTRLTVL.

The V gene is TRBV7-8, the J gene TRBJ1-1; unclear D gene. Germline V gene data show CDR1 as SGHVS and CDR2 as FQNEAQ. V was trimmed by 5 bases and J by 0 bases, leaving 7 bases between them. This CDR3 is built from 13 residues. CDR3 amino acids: CASSATLNTEAFF. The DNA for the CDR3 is TGTGCCAGCAGCGCTACATTGAACACTGAAGCTTTCTTT.

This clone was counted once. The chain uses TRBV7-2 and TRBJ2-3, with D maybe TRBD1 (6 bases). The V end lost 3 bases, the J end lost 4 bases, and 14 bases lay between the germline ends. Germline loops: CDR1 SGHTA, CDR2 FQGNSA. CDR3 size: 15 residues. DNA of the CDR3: TGTGCCAGCAGCTTGGACAGTCAAATGGCAGATACGCAGTATTTT. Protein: CASSLDSQMADTQYF.

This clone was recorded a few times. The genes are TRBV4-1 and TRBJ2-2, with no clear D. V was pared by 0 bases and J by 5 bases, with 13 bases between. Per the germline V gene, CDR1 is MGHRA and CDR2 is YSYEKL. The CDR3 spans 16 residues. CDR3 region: CASSQDGYSTTGELFF. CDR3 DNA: TGCGCCAGCAGCCAAGATGGGTACAGTACGACCGGGGAGCTGTTTTTT.

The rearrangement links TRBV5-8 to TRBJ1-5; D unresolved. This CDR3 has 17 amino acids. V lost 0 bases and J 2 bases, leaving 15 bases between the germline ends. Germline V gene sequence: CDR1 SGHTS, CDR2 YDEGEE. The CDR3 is CASSLAGHNRGNQPQHF. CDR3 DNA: TGTGCCAGCAGCTTGGCGGGCCACAATCGGGGCAATCAGCCCCAGCATTTT.

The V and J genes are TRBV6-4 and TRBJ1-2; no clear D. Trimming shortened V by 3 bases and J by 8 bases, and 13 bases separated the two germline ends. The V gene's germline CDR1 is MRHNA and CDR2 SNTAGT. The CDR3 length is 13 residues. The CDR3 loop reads CASSDNGPVGYTF. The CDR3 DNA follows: TGTGCCAGCAGTGATAATGGCCCAGTGGGCTACACCTTC.

The CDR3 protein is CASSPGVGEQFF. DNA for the CDR3: TGTGCCAGCAGCCCGGGAGTCGGTGAGCAGTTCTTC. This chain links TRBV13 with TRBJ2-1; TRBD2 might be the D (6 bases). Trimming removed 5 bases at V and 9 bases at J, with 11 bases between. The CDR3 consists of 12 residues. CDR1 is PRHDT and CDR2 is FYEKMQ in the germline V gene (reference sequence).

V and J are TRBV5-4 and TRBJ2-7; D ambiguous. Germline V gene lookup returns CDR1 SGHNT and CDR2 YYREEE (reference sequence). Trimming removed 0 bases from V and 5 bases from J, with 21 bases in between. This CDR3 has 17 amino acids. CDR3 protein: CASSLGGPLVAFHEQYF. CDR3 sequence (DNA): TGTGCCAGCAGCTTGGGTGGGCCTCTAGTTGCTTTCCACGAGCAGTACTTC.

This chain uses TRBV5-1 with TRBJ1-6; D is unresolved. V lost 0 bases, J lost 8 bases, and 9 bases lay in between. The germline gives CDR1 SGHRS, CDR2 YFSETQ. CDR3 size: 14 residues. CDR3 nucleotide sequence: TGCGCCAGCAGCTTGGGGGGTAAGGATTCACCCCTCCACTTT. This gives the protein CASSLGGKDSPLHF.

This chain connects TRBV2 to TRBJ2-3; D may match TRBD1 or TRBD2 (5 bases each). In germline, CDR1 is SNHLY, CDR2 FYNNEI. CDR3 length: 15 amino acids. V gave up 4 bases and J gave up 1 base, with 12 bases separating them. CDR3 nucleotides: TGTGCCAGCAGTGGTATGCCGGGACGCACAGATACGCAGTATTTT. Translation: CASSGMPGRTDTQYF.

The CDR3 coding sequence is TGTGCCAGCAGCTTAAGCGGACAGAGCACAGATACGCAGTATTTT. This translates into CASSLSGQSTDTQYF. The J gene is TRBJ2-3, the V gene TRBV7-9; tentatively, D is TRBD1 (6 bases). This CDR3 is built from 15 residues. Trimming took 2 bases from V and 0 from J, leaving 9 bases between them. CDR1 and CDR2 from the germline V gene are SEHNR and FQNEAQ (reference sequence).